One and the same sample provided the 23 T cell receptor beta chains below, sequenced in a study of cytomegalovirus exposure and HLA in healthy donors. Use of 60 Vbeta and 13 Jbeta primers characterized the PCR. Sequenced by immunoSEQ multiplex PCR; TCRdb stores in-frame clones only, minus some. The table has about 140,000 clones, around 85% seen once; the top ten hold roughly 4%. Sequencing was done on a sample of PBMCs. The receptors shown here come from a man aged 40-55 years in good health and CMV-seropositive.

The chain links TRBV30 to TRBJ2-1; a weak D match, TRBD1 (5 bases). CDR3 length: 14 residues. Looked up from germline, CDR1 is GTSNPN and CDR2 is SVGIG (reference sequence). The V end was cut by 1 base, the J end by 3 bases, with 10 bases between. CDR3 in amino acids: CAWSGQIVYNEQFF. CDR3 DNA: TGTGCCTGGAGTGGACAGATTGTCTACAATGAGCAGTTCTTC.

The chain recombines TRBV2 with TRBJ2-7; D possibly corresponds to TRBD1 (6 bases). Germline CDR1 reads SNHLY; CDR2 reads FYNNEI. The CDR3 length is 14 residues. The V end was cut by 2 bases, the J end by 1 base, with 9 bases between. CDR3 protein: CASSELTGSYEQYF. The CDR3 region has the DNA TGTGCCAGCAGTGAATTGACAGGTTCCTACGAGCAGTACTTC.

The chain couples TRBV21-1 to TRBJ1-5; the tabulated D call, TRBD1, remains unverified against the DNA. TRBV21-1 is noted as a pseudogene. This CDR3 contains 15 residues. CDR3 DNA sequence: TGTGCCAGCAGCAAGGGACACTTTAGCAATCAGCCCCAGCATTTT. Translated, it gives CASSKGHFSNQPQHF.

The chain uses TRBV6-1 and TRBJ2-7; no clear D. V was pared by 0 bases and J by 3 bases, with 18 bases between. The germline CDR1 and CDR2 sequences are MNHNS and SASEGT. The CDR3 loop spans 17 amino acids. CDR3 protein: CASSEAARHTRIYEQYF. CDR3 nucleotides: TGTGCCAGCAGTGAAGCGGCGCGACACACTCGGATCTACGAGCAGTACTTC.

The table lists this clone with a few counts. The J gene is TRBJ1-3, the V gene TRBV30; D uncertain. Germline V gives CDR1 GTSNPN, CDR2 SVGIG (reference sequence). CDR3 size: 17 residues. Trimming pared 0 bases from V and 0 bases from J, leaving 15 bases between. CDR3 protein: CAWSVQSGSFSGNTIYF. CDR3 coding DNA: TGTGCCTGGAGTGTACAAAGCGGGAGTTTCTCTGGAAACACCATATATTTT.

J is TRBJ1-2 and V is TRBV7-2; TRBD1 agrees at 7 bases. This CDR3 is built from 13 residues. J lost 4 bases, V lost 5 bases, and 4 bases had no gene match. CDR1 and CDR2 (germline): SGHTA, FQGNSA. The CDR3 protein is CASSPQGSYGYTF. The CDR3 nucleotides are TGTGCCAGCAGCCCACAGGGGAGCTATGGCTACACCTTC.

This chain joins TRBV12-5 and TRBJ2-5, with 8 nucleotides matching TRBD2. The CDR3 runs to 13 residues. Trimming at V came to 5 bases and at J to 4 bases, leaving 3 bases not matched to a gene. CDR1 and CDR2 (germline): LGHNT, FRNRAP. The CDR3 loop is CASGPGLVETQYF. CDR3 DNA: TGTGCTAGTGGTCCGGGACTAGTAGAGACCCAGTACTTC.

This chain connects TRBV27 to TRBJ2-7, with 7 nucleotides matching TRBD2. The CDR3 has 16 amino acids. Germline V gives CDR1 MNHEY, CDR2 SMNVEV (reference sequence). With V trimmed by 4 bases and J by 0 bases, 9 bases remained unmatched. The CDR3, as DNA: TGTGCCAGCAGTTCCTCAAAGCGGGGCGGCTCCTACGAGCAGTACTTC. Protein product: CASSSSKRGGSYEQYF.

This clone was seen a few times. The chain recombines TRBV10-3 with TRBJ2-5, with no clear D. The J call may be faulty, since TRBJ2-7 better matches the DNA end. The CDR3 has 11 amino acids. Germline CDR1 is ENHRY and CDR2 is SYGVKD. CDR3: CAIRENYEQYF. The CDR3 DNA is TGTGCCATCAGGGAGAACTACGAGCAGTACTTC.

The rearrangement uses TRBV30 and TRBJ1-2; TRBD1 is a possible D gene (5 bases). The CDR3 length is 14 residues. The germline CDR1 and CDR2 sequences are GTSNPN and SVGIG (reference sequence). V lost 5 bases to trimming and J lost 2 bases, with 15 bases between them. The CDR3 is CAWSPGLLNYGYTF. For the CDR3, the DNA is TGTGCCTGGTCCCCGGGACTGCTGAACTATGGCTACACCTTC.

The rearrangement joins TRBV9 to TRBJ1-2; 11 nucleotides align to TRBD1. Germline values: CDR1 SGDLS, CDR2 YYNGEE. The CDR3 length is 16 residues. V gave up 1 base and J gave up 5 bases; unmatched junction bases: 7. The CDR3 sequence is CASSVSGTGGFYGYTF. In DNA form, the CDR3 reads TGTGCCAGCAGCGTATCCGGGACAGGGGGTTTTTATGGCTACACCTTC.

The chain uses TRBV6-4 and TRBJ2-1, with 8 bases aligning to TRBD1. The V and J ends lost 3 bases and 7 bases, in that order; junction bases with no gene match: 8. Germline CDR1 and CDR2: MRHNA and SNTAGT. The CDR3 contains 15 residues. The CDR3 sequence: CASSEVDRVRNEQFF. The CDR3 DNA is TGTGCCAGCAGTGAGGTGGACAGGGTTCGTAATGAGCAGTTCTTC.

This chain uses TRBV27 with TRBJ2-7, with D possibly being TRBD2 (7 bases). Germline V gives CDR1 MNHEY, CDR2 SMNVEV (reference sequence). Deletions cut 0 bases from V and 2 bases from J, with 17 bases between. CDR3 length: 17 amino acids. CDR3 sequence: CASSLSIGGGATYEQYF. DNA of the CDR3: TGTGCCAGCAGTTTATCGATAGGAGGGGGGGCCACCTACGAGCAGTACTTC.

This rearrangement joins TRBV10-3 to TRBJ1-1, with TRBD1 matching over 9 bases. Per germline, CDR1 ENHRY and CDR2 SYGVKD. The CDR3 is made up of 14 amino acids. J lost 6 bases, V lost 6 bases, and 8 bases had no gene match. Written as DNA, the CDR3 is TGTGCCATCAGGCCGGGACAGGGTAATCCTGAAGCTTTCTTT. Translating it yields CAIRPGQGNPEAFF.

The chain joins TRBV7-9 to TRBJ2-2; D is undetermined. Looked up from germline, CDR1 is SEHNR and CDR2 is FQNEAQ (reference sequence). CDR3 size: 14 residues. V was clipped by 2 bases and J by 1 base, with 5 bases between them. CDR3 residues: CASSLLGNTGELFF. CDR3 in DNA: TGTGCCAGCAGCTTACTAGGGAACACCGGGGAGCTGTTTTTT.

This sequence joins TRBV19 and TRBJ1-1; D call uncertain. V lost 3 bases and J 0 bases, leaving 8 bases between the germline ends. Germline CDR1 is LNHDA and CDR2 is SQIVND (reference sequence). CDR3 size: 14 residues. The CDR3 sequence: CASSIQAMNTEAFF. CDR3 coding DNA: TGTGCCAGTAGTATCCAGGCCATGAACACTGAAGCTTTCTTT.

The rearrangement links TRBV5-6 to TRBJ1-1; a weak D match, TRBD1 (6 bases). Trimming took off 1 base at V and 0 bases at J, with 13 bases between the two ends. Per germline, CDR1 SGHDT and CDR2 YYEEEE. The CDR3 has 16 amino acids. CDR3 amino acids: CASSLMSGALNTEAFF. CDR3 bases: TGTGCCAGCAGCTTGATGTCAGGGGCGCTGAACACTGAAGCTTTCTTT.

This chain connects TRBV4-3 to TRBJ1-3; no clear D gene. Per germline, CDR1 LGHNA and CDR2 YSLEER. The CDR3 covers 14 residues. Trimming removed 1 base from V and 0 bases from J, with 4 bases in between. Here the CDR3 DNA reads TGCGCCAGCAGCCAAGGGGCCTCTGGAAACACCATATATTTT. This sequence encodes CASSQGASGNTIYF.

In DNA, the CDR3 is TGTGCCAGCTCCCAGGGACAGGGCAATACCTACGAGCAGTACTTC. Its protein product is CASSQGQGNTYEQYF. V usage is TRBV18 and J usage is TRBJ2-7; 9 bases fit TRBD1. Germline CDR1 KGHSH, CDR2 LQKENI. The CDR3 sequence is 15 residues long. After removal of 6 bases from V and 2 bases from J, the junction contained 8 bases not matched to a gene.

The chain recombines TRBV10-3 with TRBJ1-5, with D possibly TRBD1 on 5 matching bases. The CDR3 is 16 amino acids. Looked up from germline, CDR1 is ENHRY and CDR2 is SYGVKD. With 2 bases removed from V and 2 bases from J, the gap between germline ends came to 13 bases. CDR3 bases: TGTGCCATCAGTGAGCGTCTCATAGGGGGCAATCAGCCCCAGCATTTT. As protein: CAISERLIGGNQPQHF.

The chain carries TRBV7-2 and TRBJ1-2, with no clear D. The V gene lost 4 bases and the J gene lost 8 bases, with 11 bases spanning the gap. The CDR3 sequence is 12 residues long. Germline V CDR1 and CDR2: SGHTA, FQGNSA. CDR3: CASSSVGWGYTF. The CDR3, as DNA: TGTGCCAGCAGCTCAGTCGGGTGGGGCTACACCTTC.

This clone was picked up one time. This chain uses TRBV4-3 with TRBJ2-1; D gene ambiguous. The CDR3 extends over 15 amino acids. Per the germline V gene, CDR1 is LGHNA and CDR2 is YSLEER. V lost 3 bases, J lost 0 bases, and 9 bases lay in between. CDR3: CASSQGSSSYNEQFF. The DNA for the CDR3 is TGCGCCAGCAGCCAGGGCTCCAGCTCCTACAATGAGCAGTTCTTC.

This rearrangement joins TRBV5-1 to TRBJ1-1; perhaps TRBD1 as D (6 bases). V was clipped by 5 bases and J by 6 bases, with 17 bases between them. The germline V gene has CDR1 SGHRS and CDR2 YFSETQ. This CDR3 contains 14 residues. The CDR3 loop reads CASRGGGAGAEAFF. The CDR3 coding sequence is TGCGCCAGCAGGGGAGGGGGGGCTGGCGCTGAAGCTTTCTTT. The full variable domain, its missing parts supplied by reference TRBV5-1 and TRBJ1-1, is KAGVTQTPRYLIKTRGQQVTLSCSPISGHRSVSWYQQTPGQGLQFLFEYFSETQRNKGNFPGRFSGRQFSNSRSEMNVSTLELGDSALYLCASRGGGAGAEAFFGQGTRLTVV.